This T cell receptor (beta chain) was captured in a study of metastatic and nonmetastatic thyroid tumors. Every patient underwent thyroid surgery untreated. V was shortened by 1 base and J by 0 bases, with 13 bases between the two germline ends. The CDR3 has 16 residues. Germline loops: CDR1 LNHNV, CDR2 YYDKDF (reference sequence). In its sample, this clone was seen many times. The target antigen is unknown. With MiXCR, TCRdb called clones anew from the PCR reads. The sample includes tens of thousands of clones, less than 25% of them seen just once. Study-level points and caveats: The reported finding was significantly higher TCR beta diversity in malignant thyroid tumors relative to benign nodules, in blood and tumor.

The rearrangement joins TRBV15 to TRBJ2-7; D possibly corresponds to TRBD2 (6 bases). The sequence came from a female donor with papillary thyroid cancer or a benign thyroid nodule (not recorded which). Some clones in this sample may be carry-over from other donors' samples. Source material: blood. This chain's CDR3 is CATSRAPGDSSYEQYF. The CDR3 region has the DNA TGTGCCACCAGCAGAGCCCCTGGGGACTCCTCCTACGAGCAGTACTTC.